Listed here is a single TCR beta chain. Its antigen is unknown. Extraction of RNA preceded its reverse transcription into cDNA, which served as the sequencing template. Method: immunoSEQ multiplex PCR; TCRdb's copy keeps in-frame clones and lacks some. Of roughly 4,200 clones listed, roughly 72% are singletons. The sample comes from a study of CD8+ T cells in alopecia areata. Trimming took 0 bases from V and 0 from J, leaving 16 bases between them. From germline, CDR1 is ENHRY and CDR2 SYGVKD. This CDR3 spans 18 amino acids. Study observations and caveats: Lesional scalp displayed greater clonality than normal scalp, most notably in alopecia totalis/universalis. Sequencing of scalp tissue also captures the resident alphabeta T cells of normal skin.

The source is a human donor in good health. The sequenced material came from skin. The chain employs TRBV10-3 and TRBJ2-3; D may be TRBD1 (5 bases). The CDR3 here is CAISESTLTVFSTDTQYF. DNA for the CDR3: TGTGCCATCAGTGAGTCGACTCTGACAGTATTTAGCACAGATACGCAGTATTTT.